A single sample gave rise to the 26 T cell receptor beta chains below, sequenced in a study of CD8 T cells in Susac syndrome (dated by TCRdb to the late 2010s). The library was prepared using the immunoSEQ multiplex PCR assay. RNA was extracted with the RNeasy kit and 0.5 to 1 ug was reverse transcribed using random hexamers. TCRdb reworked the public reads: Q25 trimming with fastp, MiXCR clone assembly, productive beta chains retained. Every CDR3 protein is listed once, alongside the most common genes and DNA of its rows. This sample comprises some 300,000 distinct CDR3 sequences, around 85% of them detected only once. The ten most abundant clones make up 0.2% to 0.25% of the sample. Sequenced input: CD8+ T cells from PBMCs. Source of these receptors: a human donor with multiple sclerosis.

The V and J genes are TRBV7-6 and TRBJ2-2; TRBD1 aligns across 8 bases. The trim removed 5 bases at V and 1 base at J, leaving 6 bases unmatched. Germline-derived CDR1 and CDR2 are SGHVS and FNYEAQ. The CDR3 sequence is 16 residues long. The DNA for the CDR3 is TGTGCCAGCAGCCCCGTGGGACAGGAGAACACCGGGGAGCTGTTTTTT. Its protein is CASSPVGQENTGELFF.

The V call is TRBV27, the J call TRBJ2-7, with a possible D match to TRBD2 (5 bases). Germline assignment: CDR1 MNHEY and CDR2 SMNVEV (reference sequence). CDR3 size: 13 residues. Trimming stripped 5 bases from V and 3 bases from J, with 11 bases between. CDR3 amino acids: CASSPGIRYEQYF. As DNA, the CDR3 is TGTGCCAGCAGTCCCGGGATTCGCTACGAGCAGTACTTC.

This clonotype was observed a few times. The rearrangement links TRBV6-5 to TRBJ2-1; D gene unclear. The V and J ends lost 2 bases and 8 bases respectively, with 16 bases between them. The CDR3 totals 15 residues. Germline CDR1 and CDR2: MNHEY and SVGAGI. CDR3 in amino acids: CASSYDGIRADEQFF. The DNA of the CDR3 is TGTGCCAGCAGTTACGACGGTATACGGGCCGATGAGCAGTTCTTC.

The chain is built from TRBV27 and TRBJ2-1; D is perhaps TRBD1 or TRBD2 (6 bases each). Trimming pared 2 bases from V and 4 bases from J, leaving 15 bases between. The germline V gene has CDR1 MNHEY and CDR2 SMNVEV (reference sequence). The CDR3 has 16 amino acids. CDR3 coding DNA: TGTGCCAGCAGTTTACTCTATGGAGGGGGTTACAATGAGCAGTTCTTC. Protein sequence: CASSLLYGGGYNEQFF.

The gene calls are TRBV5-1 and TRBJ2-5; 8 bases are shared with TRBD2. The V and J ends lost 1 base and 4 bases, in that order; junction bases with no gene match: 12. The CDR3 contains 17 residues. Germline V gives CDR1 SGHRS, CDR2 YFSETQ. The CDR3 nucleotides are TGCGCCAGCAGCTTGCTCACCGGGACTAGGAGTGCAGAGACCCAGTACTTC. Protein product: CASSLLTGTRSAETQYF.

The CDR3 sequence is CASSPSALSGNEQFF. In nucleotides, the CDR3 is TGTGCCAGCAGCCCCTCTGCCCTCAGCGGCAATGAGCAGTTCTTC. The chain recombines TRBV7-3 with TRBJ2-1; D perhaps matches TRBD2 (5 bases). Trimming left V 5 bases short and J 6 bases short, with 17 bases between. Germline V gene data show CDR1 as SGHTA and CDR2 as FQGTGA. The length of the CDR3 is 15 residues.

The J gene is TRBJ2-7, the V gene TRBV30; tentatively, D is TRBD2 (6 bases). Trimming shortened V by 5 bases and J by 3 bases, and 8 bases separated the two germline ends. The germline V gene encodes CDR1 GTSNPN and CDR2 SVGIG (reference sequence). The CDR3 covers 11 residues. Here the CDR3 reads CAWGGDYEQYF. In nucleotides, the CDR3 is TGTGCCTGGGGAGGGGACTACGAGCAGTACTTC.

The chain carries TRBV7-2 and TRBJ2-7, with TRBD2 identical over 12 bases. This CDR3 is built from 16 residues. With 7 bases clipped from V and 2 bases from J, the junction kept 9 bases outside the gene matches. Germline V lookup: CDR1 SGHTA, CDR2 FQGNSA. The CDR3 loop is CASTDGPSGRAYEQYF. In DNA, the CDR3 is TGTGCCAGCACCGACGGGCCTAGCGGGAGGGCCTACGAGCAGTACTTC.

The V and J genes are TRBV9 and TRBJ2-7; D is ambiguous. CDR1 is SGDLS and CDR2 is YYNGEE in the germline V gene. V dropped 0 bases and J dropped 1 base, with 8 bases sitting between them. This CDR3 is 14 amino acids long. CDR3 nucleotides: TGTGCCAGCAGCGTAGCGGCTCTGTCCTACGAGCAGTACTTC. It is translated as CASSVAALSYEQYF.

The chain couples TRBV27 to TRBJ1-2; D is possibly TRBD1 (6 bases). The V and J ends lost 5 bases and 4 bases respectively, with 17 bases between them. The CDR3 is 15 residues long. The germline gives CDR1 MNHEY, CDR2 SMNVEV (reference sequence). For the CDR3, the DNA is TGTGCCAGCAGTCCTTTAGGGGGGTACACCTATGGCTACACCTTC. The encoded protein is CASSPLGGYTYGYTF.

The chain carries TRBV9 and TRBJ2-2; 10 bases agree with TRBD2. The J segment lost 4 bases and the V segment lost 1 base, leaving 4 bases of the junction unmatched. Germline V gene data show CDR1 as SGDLS and CDR2 as YYNGEE. The CDR3 is made up of 16 amino acids. The CDR3 loop reads CASSVKGLAATGELFF. The CDR3 DNA sequence: TGTGCCAGCAGCGTAAAAGGACTAGCGGCCACCGGGGAGCTGTTTTTT.

This clonotype occurred a few times. J is TRBJ2-7 and V is TRBV6-1, with a possible D match to TRBD2 (6 bases). Germline V CDR1 and CDR2: MNHNS, SASEGT. CDR3 size: 11 residues. With 6 bases removed from V and 3 bases from J, the gap between germline ends came to 6 bases. In DNA, the CDR3 is TGTGCCAGCAGGGACTACTACGAGCAGTACTTC. Its translation is CASRDYYEQYF.

This chain connects TRBV28 to TRBJ2-3; D unclear. CDR3 length: 13 residues. Trimming removed 10 bases at V and 5 bases at J, with 16 bases between. CDR1 is MDHEN and CDR2 is SYDVKM in the germline V gene. CDR3 coding DNA: TGTGCCATTGTTGGCCCTGGCCTAGATACGCAGTATTTT. This sequence encodes CAIVGPGLDTQYF.

The chain has TRBV6-2 or TRBV6-3 and TRBJ1-1; D not resolved. The CDR3 runs to 13 residues. The V gene's germline CDR1 is MNHEY and CDR2 SVGEGT. Trimming cost V 2 bases and J 5 bases, with 9 bases left between them. CDR3 protein: CASSYALLTEAFF. Here the CDR3 DNA reads TGTGCCAGCAGTTACGCCCTCTTGACTGAAGCTTTCTTT.

The chain carries TRBV12-3 or TRBV12-4 and TRBJ2-1; 7 bases agree with TRBD1. This CDR3 has 16 amino acids. Losses at the gene ends were 3 bases for V and 2 bases for J; bases not matched to a gene: 7. The CDR3 sequence is CASSLFRGTAYNEQFF. The CDR3 DNA reads TGTGCCAGCAGTTTGTTTAGGGGGACAGCCTACAATGAGCAGTTCTTC.

The V and J genes are TRBV29-1 and TRBJ2-5; no reliable D call. From germline, CDR1 is SQVTM and CDR2 ANQGSEA. Trimming pared 0 bases from V and 2 bases from J, leaving 10 bases between. The CDR3 is 14 residues long. This chain's CDR3 is CSVEDYSAQETQYF. CDR3 sequence (DNA): TGCAGCGTTGAAGATTATTCAGCGCAAGAGACCCAGTACTTC. The full variable domain, rest sourced from reference TRBV29-1 and TRBJ2-5, is SAVISQKPSRDICQRGTSLTIQCQVDSQVTMMFWYRQQPGQSLTLIATANQGSEATYESGFVIDKFPISRPNLTFSTLTVSNMSPEDSSIYLCSVEDYSAQETQYFGPGTRLLVL.

The chain joins TRBV6-1 to TRBJ2-7; TRBD1 aligns across 8 bases. The V segment lost 4 bases and the J segment 3 bases; nucleotides outside the gene matches: 11. Germline V gives CDR1 MNHNS, CDR2 SASEGT. This CDR3 comprises 16 residues. CDR3: CASSGSHPDRGYEQYF. The CDR3 bases are TGTGCCAGCAGTGGGTCCCATCCTGACAGGGGCTACGAGCAGTACTTC.

This rearrangement joins TRBV6-1 to TRBJ1-3; D is ambiguous. The V gene lost 4 bases and the J gene lost 4 bases, with 17 bases spanning the gap. The length of the CDR3 is 16 residues. Germline CDR1 is MNHNS and CDR2 is SASEGT. The CDR3 nucleotides are TGTGCCAGCAGTGCCGATCCAGATGGTGTCGGAAACACCATATATTTT. Its translation: CASSADPDGVGNTIYF.

The genes are TRBV5-8 and TRBJ1-4; D possibly corresponds to TRBD1 (5 bases). CDR1 SGHTS and CDR2 YDEGEE come from the germline V gene. Trimming removed 2 bases at V and 5 bases at J, with 10 bases between. The CDR3 spans 14 residues. This chain's CDR3 is CASSFGTGNEKLFF. The CDR3 nucleotides read TGTGCCAGCAGCTTTGGGACGGGAAATGAAAAACTGTTTTTT.

The V and J genes are TRBV10-3 and TRBJ2-7; 7 positions match TRBD1. Trimming at V came to 4 bases and at J to 2 bases, leaving 8 bases not matched to a gene. Germline V gives CDR1 ENHRY, CDR2 SYGVKD. This CDR3 spans 15 amino acids. CDR3: CAISGYRGPTYEQYF. The CDR3 DNA reads as TGTGCCATCAGTGGTTACAGGGGACCAACCTACGAGCAGTACTTC.

This clonotype was picked up a small number of times. Relative to the germline gene, one junction end is altered; a read error may explain this. The V and J genes are TRBV7-7 and TRBJ2-1, with 7 bases matching TRBD1. Looked up from germline, CDR1 is SSHAT and CDR2 is FNYEAQ (reference sequence). The CDR3 has 14 amino acids. The CDR3 protein is CASSLEGQYNEQFF. In DNA form, the CDR3 reads TGTGCTAGCAGCTTAGAGGGACAGTACAATGAGCAGTTCTTC.

The genes are TRBV19 and TRBJ1-5; weak D call: TRBD1 (5 bases). CDR3 length: 15 amino acids. The germline V gene has CDR1 LNHDA and CDR2 SQIVND (reference sequence). V was pared by 6 bases and J by 0 bases, with 12 bases between. The CDR3 spells CASRKTDYSNQPQHF. CDR3 nucleotides: TGTGCCAGTAGGAAGACAGATTATAGCAATCAGCCCCAGCATTTT.

This sequence joins TRBV28 and TRBJ2-1, with 7 nucleotides matching TRBD1. There are 14 residues in the CDR3. J was trimmed by 5 bases and V by 3 bases; bases with no gene match: 4. In germline, CDR1 is MDHEN, CDR2 SYDVKM. Written as DNA, the CDR3 is TGTGCCAGCAGTTTGGACAGGCTGAACAATGAGCAGTTCTTC. Its translation: CASSLDRLNNEQFF.

The chain is built from TRBV28 and TRBJ2-2; D unclear. V was shortened by 0 bases and J by 3 bases, with 11 bases between the two germline ends. The CDR3 has 16 residues. Per germline, CDR1 MDHEN and CDR2 SYDVKM. The CDR3 DNA is TGTGCCAGCAGTTTATGGGCGACCACCGACACCGGGGAGCTGTTTTTT. It yields the protein CASSLWATTDTGELFF.

This clonotype is a singleton in its sample. The rearrangement joins TRBV21-1 to TRBJ1-2; the table's D gene call, TRBD1, was not cross checked with the DNA. TRBV21-1 has pseudogene status. This CDR3 has 18 amino acids. CDR3 region: CASSKPFAPDRGGYGYTF. The CDR3 DNA follows: TGTGCCAGCAGCAAACCCTTTGCACCGGACAGGGGCGGCTATGGCTACACCTTC.

The V call is TRBV19, the J call TRBJ1-1; D is unresolved. The ends were cut back, 9 bases at V and 1 base at J, with 9 bases in the middle. The CDR3 is made up of 12 amino acids. The germline V gene encodes CDR1 LNHDA and CDR2 SQIVND (reference sequence). CDR3 nucleotides: TGTGCCAGCATACATGGGAACACTGAAGCTTTCTTT. Encoded protein: CASIHGNTEAFF. Together with reference TRBV19 and TRBJ1-1, the CDR3 gives the full variable domain: DGGITQSPKYLFRKEGQNVTLSCEQNLNHDAMYWYRQDPGQGLRLIYYSQIVNDFQKGDIAEGYSVSREKKESFPLTVTSAQKNPTAFYLCASIHGNTEAFFGQGTRLTVV.